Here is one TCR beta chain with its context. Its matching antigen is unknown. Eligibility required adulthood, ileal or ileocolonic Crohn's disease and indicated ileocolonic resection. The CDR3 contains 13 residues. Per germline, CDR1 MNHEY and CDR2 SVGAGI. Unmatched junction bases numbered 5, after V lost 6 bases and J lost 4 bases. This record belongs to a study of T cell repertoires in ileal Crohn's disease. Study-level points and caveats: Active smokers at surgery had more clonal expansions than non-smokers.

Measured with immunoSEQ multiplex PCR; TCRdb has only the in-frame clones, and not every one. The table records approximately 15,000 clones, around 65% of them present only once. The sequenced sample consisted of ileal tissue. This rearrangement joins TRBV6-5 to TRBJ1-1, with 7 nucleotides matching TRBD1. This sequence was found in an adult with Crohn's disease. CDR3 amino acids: CASSQDRATEAFF. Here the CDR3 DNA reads TGTGCCAGCAGCCAAGACAGGGCCACTGAAGCTTTCTTT.